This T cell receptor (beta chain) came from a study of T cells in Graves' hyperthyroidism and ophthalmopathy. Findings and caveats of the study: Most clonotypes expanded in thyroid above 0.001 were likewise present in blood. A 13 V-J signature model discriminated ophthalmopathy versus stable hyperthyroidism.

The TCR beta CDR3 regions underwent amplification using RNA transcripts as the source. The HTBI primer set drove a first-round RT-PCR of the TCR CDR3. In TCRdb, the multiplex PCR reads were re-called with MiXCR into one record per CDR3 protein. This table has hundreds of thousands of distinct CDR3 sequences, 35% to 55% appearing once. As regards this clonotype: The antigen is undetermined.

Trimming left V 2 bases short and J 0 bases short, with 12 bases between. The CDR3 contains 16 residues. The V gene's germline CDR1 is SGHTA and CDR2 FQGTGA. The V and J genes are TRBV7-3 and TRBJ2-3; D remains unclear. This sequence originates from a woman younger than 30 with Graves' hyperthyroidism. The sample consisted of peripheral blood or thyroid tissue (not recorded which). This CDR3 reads CASSLGSSYSTDTQYF. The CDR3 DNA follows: TGTGCCAGCAGCTTAGGGTCCTCCTATAGCACAGATACGCAGTATTTT.